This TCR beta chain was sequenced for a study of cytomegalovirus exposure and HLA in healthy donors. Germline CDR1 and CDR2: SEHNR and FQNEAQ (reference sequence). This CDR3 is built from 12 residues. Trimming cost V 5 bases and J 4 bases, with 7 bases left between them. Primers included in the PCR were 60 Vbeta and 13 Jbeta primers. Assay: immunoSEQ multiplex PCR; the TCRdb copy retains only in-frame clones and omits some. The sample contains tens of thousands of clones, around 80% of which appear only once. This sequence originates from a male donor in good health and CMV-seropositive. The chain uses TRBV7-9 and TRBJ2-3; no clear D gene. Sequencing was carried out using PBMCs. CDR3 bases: TGTGCCAGCAGCCCCCGGTCAGATACGCAGTATTTT. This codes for CASSPRSDTQYF.